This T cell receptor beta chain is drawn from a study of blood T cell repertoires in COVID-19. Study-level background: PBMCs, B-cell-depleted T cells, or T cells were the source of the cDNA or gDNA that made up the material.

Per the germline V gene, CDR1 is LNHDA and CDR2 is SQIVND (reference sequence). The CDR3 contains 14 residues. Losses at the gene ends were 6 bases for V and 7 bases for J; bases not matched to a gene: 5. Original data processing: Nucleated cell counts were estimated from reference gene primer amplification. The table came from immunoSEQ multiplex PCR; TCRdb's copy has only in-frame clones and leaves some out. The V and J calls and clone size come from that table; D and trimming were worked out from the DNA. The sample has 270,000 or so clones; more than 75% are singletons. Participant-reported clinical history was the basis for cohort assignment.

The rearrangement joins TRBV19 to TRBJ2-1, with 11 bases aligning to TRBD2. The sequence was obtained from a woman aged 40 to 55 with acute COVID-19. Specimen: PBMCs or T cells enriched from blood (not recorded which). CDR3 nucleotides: TGTGCCAGTAGAACGGGACTAGCGGTAAATGAGCAGTTCTTC. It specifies CASRTGLAVNEQFF.